This entry is about one TCR beta chain. Its antigen is still unknown. Each sample came from a Caucasian adult donor living in Nashville, Tennessee. The CDR3 covers 16 residues. Trimming took 5 bases from V and 3 from J; bases not matched to a gene: 7. CDR1 and CDR2 from the germline V gene are SGHRS and YFSETQ. The sample originates from a study of shared clonotypes between healthy human individuals. Regarding the study as a whole: The generation probabilities recorded for non-shared clonotypes fell below those of clonotypes shared by all four donors. The study found roughly 5% of naive CD4 clonotypes shared across four donors.

Sorted subsets were amplified in replicate PCRs using approximately 0.2 ug DNA, approximately 30,000 T cell genomes. Using immunoSEQ multiplex PCR, the repertoire was profiled, and TCRdb retains in-frame clones only, with some absent. The sample contains about 1.5 million clones, 95% to 99% of which appear only once. This clonotype was obtained from a man aged 25 to 45 in good health. Sequencing was performed on naive CD4+ T cells sorted from blood. Noted subset: CD45RA+ positively selected. The J gene is TRBJ2-7, the V gene TRBV5-1; 14 nucleotides align to TRBD2. CDR3 amino acids: CASSPGLAGVFYEQYF. CDR3 nucleotide sequence: TGCGCCAGCAGTCCGGGACTAGCGGGAGTCTTCTACGAGCAGTACTTC.